Below are 24 T cell receptor beta chains sequenced from a single sample in a study of T cells in Graves' hyperthyroidism and ophthalmopathy. TCR beta CDR3 region amplification was performed from RNA transcripts. HTBI primers were used for first-round RT-PCR of the TCR CDR3. TCRdb itself ran the multiplex PCR reads through MiXCR, one entry per CDR3 protein. The profile shows approximately 260,000 distinct CDR3 sequences, roughly 15% of them singletons. Sample: blood. The receptor set was obtained from a woman aged 45 to 65 with Graves' hyperthyroidism that later progressed to Graves' ophthalmopathy.

This clonotype came up many times. The gene calls are TRBV2 and TRBJ2-5; 11 bases match TRBD2. V was clipped by 0 bases and J by 3 bases; unmatched bases: 3. Germline V lookup: CDR1 SNHLY, CDR2 FYNNEI. The CDR3 consists of 16 residues. This CDR3 reads CASSEALLAGEETQYF. The CDR3 nucleotides are TGTGCCAGCAGTGAAGCGTTACTAGCGGGAGAAGAGACCCAGTACTTC.

The V and J genes are TRBV4-2 and TRBJ2-3, with D unclear. The V end was cut by 1 base, the J end by 2 bases, with 10 bases between. In germline, CDR1 is LGHNA, CDR2 YNFKEQ. The CDR3 consists of 15 residues. The CDR3 loop is CASSQVETSTDTQYF. For the CDR3, the DNA is TGTGCCAGCAGCCAAGTCGAGACCTCCACAGATACGCAGTATTTT.

The table lists this clonotype with many counts. The chain couples TRBV11-2 to TRBJ2-5; TRBD1 agrees at 10 bases. Trimming removed 4 bases from V and 1 base from J; junction bases left unmatched: 6. The germline gives CDR1 SGHAT, CDR2 FQNNGV. The CDR3 spans 16 residues. DNA for the CDR3: TGTGCCAGCAGCTCCGATCGGGACAGGGGCCAAGAGACCCAGTACTTC. This sequence encodes CASSSDRDRGQETQYF.

This clonotype has at least ten counts. This sequence joins TRBV20-1 and TRBJ2-3; the D gene is possibly TRBD2 (6 bases). Trimming removed 0 bases at V and 0 bases at J, with 13 bases between. This CDR3 spans 16 amino acids. Per the germline V gene, CDR1 is DFQATT and CDR2 is SNEGSKA (reference sequence). CDR3 residues: CSARDSGAASTDTQYF. The CDR3 DNA sequence: TGCAGTGCTAGAGATAGCGGAGCGGCTAGCACAGATACGCAGTATTTT.

This clonotype was found a few times. This may arise from a read error, as a much more abundant clone is one base away. The genes are TRBV28 and TRBJ2-1; 8 bases agree with TRBD2. There are 15 residues in the CDR3. Germline CDR1 and CDR2: MDHEN and SYDVKM. Losses at the gene ends were 3 bases for V and 5 bases for J; bases not matched to a gene: 6. CDR3 sequence (DNA): TGTGCCAGCAGTTTCGGGCGGGGGGCCGACAATGAGCAGTTCTTC. Its protein is CASSFGRGADNEQFF.

In this sample, this clonotype turned up many times. The chain recombines TRBV2 with TRBJ2-1; TRBD1 aligns across 7 bases. CDR1 and CDR2 (germline): SNHLY, FYNNEI. This CDR3 spans 16 amino acids. The V and J ends lost 6 bases and 6 bases, in that order; junction bases with no gene match: 14. The CDR3 reads CASSRLSGQILNEQFF. Written as DNA, the CDR3 is TGTGCCAGCAGCCGCCTATCGGGACAGATCCTCAATGAGCAGTTCTTC.

The chain employs TRBV6-2 or TRBV6-3 and TRBJ1-6; TRBD1 aligns across 10 bases. Germline V gene lookup returns CDR1 MNHEY and CDR2 SVGEGT. J gave up 8 bases and V 8 bases, and 9 bases lay outside the gene matches. This CDR3 has 15 amino acids. CDR3 nucleotide sequence: TGTGCCAGCGATTCTTACGGGACAGGGGATTCACCCCTCCACTTT. Amino acids: CASDSYGTGDSPLHF.

This clonotype was observed many times. CDR3 in DNA: TGTGCCAGCAGCTTAGGGAGGGGTTTGGAGACCCAGTACTTC. Protein: CASSLGRGLETQYF. The V gene is TRBV13, the J gene TRBJ2-5; the D call may be TRBD1 or TRBD2 (5 bases each). CDR1 PRHDT and CDR2 FYEKMQ come from the germline V gene (reference sequence). Trimming shortened V by 0 bases and J by 5 bases, and 10 bases separated the two germline ends. This CDR3 has 14 amino acids. The whole variable domain, filled in from reference TRBV13 and TRBJ2-5, reads AAGVIQSPRHLIKEKRETATLKCYPIPRHDTVYWYQQGPGQDPQFLISFYEKMQSDKGSIPDRFSAQQFSDYHSELNMSSLELGDSALYFCASSLGRGLETQYFGPGTRLLVL.

This clonotype has ten or more counts. The J gene is TRBJ1-5, the V gene TRBV5-1; 12 positions agree with TRBD1. Germline trimming cut 0 bases from V and 8 bases from J; bases unmatched to any gene: 6. This CDR3 is built from 16 residues. Germline CDR1 SGHRS, CDR2 YFSETQ. The CDR3 DNA sequence: TGCGCCAGCAGCTTGGGCGGGACAGGGGGCGATGAGCCCCAGCATTTT. The encoded protein is CASSLGGTGGDEPQHF.

This clonotype was recorded many times. This chain links TRBV24-1 with TRBJ2-2; TRBD1 aligns across 10 bases. Germline trimming cut 4 bases from V and 7 bases from J; bases unmatched to any gene: 8. The CDR3 spans 16 residues. From germline, CDR1 is KGHDR and CDR2 SFDVKD. This CDR3 is CATSDPGQGGIGELFF. In DNA form, the CDR3 reads TGTGCCACCAGTGACCCTGGACAGGGGGGAATCGGGGAGCTGTTTTTT.

This clonotype has a count of ten or more. V is TRBV18 and J is TRBJ1-3; D unresolved. This CDR3 has 14 residues. Per the germline V gene, CDR1 is KGHSH and CDR2 is LQKENI. Trimming removed 4 bases from V and 2 bases from J, with 9 bases in between. The CDR3 nucleotides read TGTGCCAGCTCACTAACAGAGACTGGAAACACCATATATTTT. As protein: CASSLTETGNTIYF.

This clonotype was found many times. The chain recombines TRBV3-1 with TRBJ1-1, with D perhaps matching TRBD1 (6 bases). CDR3 size: 16 residues. Deletions cut 6 bases from V and 0 bases from J, with 17 bases between. CDR1 is LGHDT, CDR2 YNNKEL, per germline (reference sequence). The CDR3 reads CASRPGQFPMNTEAFF. CDR3 nucleotides: TGTGCCAGCAGACCTGGACAGTTCCCTATGAACACTGAAGCTTTCTTT. Variable domain in full (rest from reference TRBV3-1 and TRBJ1-1): DTAVSQTPKYLVTQMGNDKSIKCEQNLGHDTMYWYKQDSKKFLKIMFSYNNKELIINETVPNRFSPKSPDKAHLNLHINSLELGDSAVYFCASRPGQFPMNTEAFFGQGTRLTVV.

The CDR3, as DNA: TGTGCCAGCAGAAATATCGACCGTCAAGAGACCCAGTACTTC. It yields the protein CASRNIDRQETQYF. The chain recombines TRBV6-1 with TRBJ2-5; D gene uncertain. The CDR3 has 14 residues. V gave up 6 bases and J gave up 2 bases, with 13 bases separating them. CDR1 and CDR2 (germline): MNHNS, SASEGT.

There are many counts of this clonotype. The junction does not match germline at one end; this may be a read error. The CDR3 DNA reads as TGTGCCAGCAGTTTAGGGGTTAACTATGGCTACACCTTC. It is translated as CASSLGVNYGYTF. The V and J genes are TRBV5-1 and TRBJ1-2; maybe TRBD1 (5 bases). The CDR3 consists of 13 residues. Germline V CDR1 and CDR2: SGHRS, YFSETQ.

This clonotype has ten or more counts. The chain has TRBV12-3 or TRBV12-4 and TRBJ2-6, with D tentatively TRBD1 (5 bases). This CDR3 has 24 amino acids. V shed 4 bases and J shed 0 bases, with 34 bases lying between them. The CDR3 sequence is CASSSLTISRNSGSPFSGANVLTF. As DNA, the CDR3 is TGTGCCAGCAGTTCACTGACAATCTCCCGAAACTCAGGGTCTCCATTCTCTGGGGCCAACGTCCTGACTTTC.

This clonotype came up many times. The chain links TRBV5-1 to TRBJ2-7, with D perhaps matching TRBD1 or TRBD2 (5 bases each). This CDR3 is built from 16 residues. The germline gives CDR1 SGHRS, CDR2 YFSETQ. Trimming took 4 bases from V and 0 from J, leaving 17 bases between them. DNA for the CDR3: TGCGCCAGCAGCAGAACCGGGACGTCCAGCTCCTACGAGCAGTACTTC. Its translation: CASSRTGTSSSYEQYF.

This clonotype was counted a few times. The J gene is TRBJ2-3, the V gene TRBV12-3 or TRBV12-4; D unclear. The CDR3 runs to 12 residues. Trimming left V 0 bases short and J 10 bases short, with 8 bases between. In nucleotides, the CDR3 is TGTGCCAGCAGTTTAGCGGCGGCACCGCAGTATTTT. Translation gives CASSLAAAPQYF.

This clonotype was picked up many times. The rearrangement uses TRBV2 and TRBJ2-7, with 9 bases lining up with TRBD2. CDR3 size: 15 residues. J lost 3 bases, V lost 1 base, and 4 bases had no gene match. Germline V gene sequence: CDR1 SNHLY, CDR2 FYNNEI. CDR3 bases: TGTGCCAGCAGTGAAGGGGGTAGCGGGAGCTACGAGCAGTACTTC. It is translated as CASSEGGSGSYEQYF.

This clonotype was counted at least ten times. This chain joins TRBV28 and TRBJ1-2; D not resolved. The CDR3 extends over 17 amino acids. V dropped 4 bases and J dropped 0 bases, with 18 bases sitting between them. CDR1 MDHEN and CDR2 SYDVKM come from the germline V gene. The CDR3 region is CASSSTSTSTANYGYTF. CDR3 in DNA: TGTGCCAGCAGTTCGACCTCGACGTCTACCGCTAACTATGGCTACACCTTC.

In this sample, this clonotype turned up many times. The chain couples TRBV3-1 to TRBJ1-1, with D perhaps TRBD1 (5 bases). CDR1 and CDR2 (germline): LGHDT, YNNKEL (reference sequence). The CDR3 runs to 13 residues. V was clipped by 4 bases and J by 2 bases, with 8 bases between them. The DNA for the CDR3 is TGTGCCAGCAGCCGGGGGTCAAACACTGAAGCTTTCTTT. This gives the protein CASSRGSNTEAFF.

This clonotype was observed at least ten times. The CDR3 DNA is TGTGCCAGCAGCCAAGTAGGCGTAAACCAGCCCCAGCATTTT. This translates into CASSQVGVNQPQHF. This rearrangement joins TRBV3-1 to TRBJ1-5; D is unresolved. CDR1 and CDR2 from the germline V gene are LGHDT and YNNKEL (reference sequence). The CDR3 extends over 14 amino acids. Trimming pared 1 base from V and 7 bases from J, leaving 11 bases between.

This clonotype was seen ten or more times. The rearrangement uses TRBV7-8 and TRBJ1-5; TRBD1 is a possible D gene (6 bases). The CDR3 covers 15 residues. The germline CDR1 and CDR2 sequences are SGHVS and FQNEAQ. V was shortened by 5 bases and J by 4 bases, with 15 bases between the two germline ends. DNA for the CDR3: TGTGCCAGCAGCAAACAGGGCTTACGGAATCAGCCCCAGCATTTT. Encoded protein: CASSKQGLRNQPQHF.

This clonotype was observed many times. The chain combines TRBV3-1 with TRBJ2-3; 7 positions agree with TRBD2. V lost 3 bases, J lost 8 bases, and 11 bases stayed unmatched. Germline CDR1 is LGHDT and CDR2 is YNNKEL (reference sequence). CDR3 length: 15 amino acids. Here the CDR3 reads CASSQMGGSVGTQYF. The CDR3 region has the DNA TGTGCCAGCAGCCAGATGGGCGGGAGCGTTGGTACGCAGTATTTT.

This clonotype came up many times. The chain recombines TRBV20-1 with TRBJ1-2, with D possibly matching TRBD1 (5 bases). V dropped 6 bases and J dropped 6 bases, with 14 bases sitting between them. Germline V lookup: CDR1 DFQATT, CDR2 SNEGSKA (reference sequence). This CDR3 region has 12 residues. CDR3: CSAMRGVDGYTF. CDR3 sequence (DNA): TGCAGTGCCATGAGAGGGGTTGATGGCTACACCTTC.